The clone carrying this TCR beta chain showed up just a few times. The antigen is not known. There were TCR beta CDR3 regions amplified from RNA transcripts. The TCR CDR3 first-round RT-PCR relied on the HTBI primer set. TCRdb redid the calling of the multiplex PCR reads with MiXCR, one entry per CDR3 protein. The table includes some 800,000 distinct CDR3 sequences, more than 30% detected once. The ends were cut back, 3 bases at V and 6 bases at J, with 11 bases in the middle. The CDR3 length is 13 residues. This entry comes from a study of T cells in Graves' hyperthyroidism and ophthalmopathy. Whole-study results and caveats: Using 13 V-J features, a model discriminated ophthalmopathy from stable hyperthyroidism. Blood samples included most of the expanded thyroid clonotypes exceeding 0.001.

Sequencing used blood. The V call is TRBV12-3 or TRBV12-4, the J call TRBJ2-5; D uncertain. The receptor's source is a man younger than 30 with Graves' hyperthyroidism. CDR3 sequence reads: CASSFRIAKTQYF. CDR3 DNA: TGTGCCAGCAGTTTCAGGATCGCCAAGACCCAGTACTTC.